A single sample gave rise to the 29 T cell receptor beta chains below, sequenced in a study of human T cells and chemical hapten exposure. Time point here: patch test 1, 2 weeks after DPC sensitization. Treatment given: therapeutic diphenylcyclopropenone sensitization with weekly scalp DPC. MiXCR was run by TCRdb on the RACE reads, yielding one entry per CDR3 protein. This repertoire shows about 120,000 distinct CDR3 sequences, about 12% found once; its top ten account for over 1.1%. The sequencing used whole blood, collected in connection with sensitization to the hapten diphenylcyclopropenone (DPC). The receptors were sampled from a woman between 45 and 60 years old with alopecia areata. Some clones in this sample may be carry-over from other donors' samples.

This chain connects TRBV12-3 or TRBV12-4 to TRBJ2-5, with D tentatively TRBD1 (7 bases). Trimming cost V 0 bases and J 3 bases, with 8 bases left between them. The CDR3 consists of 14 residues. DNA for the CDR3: TGTGCCAGCAGTTTAGCCAGGGGGGAAGAGACCCAGTACTTC. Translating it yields CASSLARGEETQYF.

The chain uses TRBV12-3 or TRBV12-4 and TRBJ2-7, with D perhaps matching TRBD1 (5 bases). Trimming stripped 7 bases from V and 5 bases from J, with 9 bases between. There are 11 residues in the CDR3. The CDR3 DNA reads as TGTGCCAGCACCCAGGGCCACGAGCAGTACTTC. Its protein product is CASTQGHEQYF.

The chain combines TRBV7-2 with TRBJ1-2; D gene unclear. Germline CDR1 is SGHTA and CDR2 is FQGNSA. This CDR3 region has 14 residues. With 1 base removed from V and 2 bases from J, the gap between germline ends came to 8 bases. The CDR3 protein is CASSLVPPNYGYTF. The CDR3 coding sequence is TGTGCCAGCAGCTTAGTTCCGCCGAACTATGGCTACACCTTC.

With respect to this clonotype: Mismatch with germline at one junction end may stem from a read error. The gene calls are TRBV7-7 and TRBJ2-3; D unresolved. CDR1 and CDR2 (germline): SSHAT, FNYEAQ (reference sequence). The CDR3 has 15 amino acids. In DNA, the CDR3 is TGTGCTAGCAGCTTAGGCTCCTCTAGCACAGATACGCAGTATTTT. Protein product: CASSLGSSSTDTQYF.

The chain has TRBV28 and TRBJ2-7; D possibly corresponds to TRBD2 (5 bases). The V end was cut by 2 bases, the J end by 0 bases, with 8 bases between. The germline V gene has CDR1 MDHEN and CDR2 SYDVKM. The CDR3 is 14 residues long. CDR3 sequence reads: CASSLDYYSYEQYF. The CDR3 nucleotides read TGTGCCAGCAGTTTAGACTACTACTCCTACGAGCAGTACTTC. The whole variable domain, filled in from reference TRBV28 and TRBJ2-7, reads DVKVTQSSRYLVKRTGEKVFLECVQDMDHENMFWYRQDPGLGLRLIYFSYDVKMKEKGDIPEGYSVSREKKERFSLILESASTNQTSMYLCASSLDYYSYEQYFGPGTRLTVT.

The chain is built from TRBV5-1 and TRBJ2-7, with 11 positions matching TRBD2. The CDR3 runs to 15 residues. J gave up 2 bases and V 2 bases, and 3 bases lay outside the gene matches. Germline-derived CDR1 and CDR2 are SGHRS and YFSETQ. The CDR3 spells CASSFGLAGAYEQYF. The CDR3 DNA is TGCGCCAGCAGCTTCGGACTAGCGGGTGCCTACGAGCAGTACTTC.

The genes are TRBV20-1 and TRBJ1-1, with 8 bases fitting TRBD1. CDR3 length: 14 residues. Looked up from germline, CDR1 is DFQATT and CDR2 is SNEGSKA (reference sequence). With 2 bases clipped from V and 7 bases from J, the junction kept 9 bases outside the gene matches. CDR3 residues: CSARFIRGRNEAFF. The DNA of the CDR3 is TGCAGTGCTAGATTCATCAGGGGGCGGAATGAAGCTTTCTTT.

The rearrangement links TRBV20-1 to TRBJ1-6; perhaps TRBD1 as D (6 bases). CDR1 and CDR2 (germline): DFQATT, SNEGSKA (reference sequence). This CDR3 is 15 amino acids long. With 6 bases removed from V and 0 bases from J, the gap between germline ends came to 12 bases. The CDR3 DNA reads TGCAGTGCGGCAGACAGGAGCTCCTATAATTCACCCCTCCACTTT. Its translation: CSAADRSSYNSPLHF.

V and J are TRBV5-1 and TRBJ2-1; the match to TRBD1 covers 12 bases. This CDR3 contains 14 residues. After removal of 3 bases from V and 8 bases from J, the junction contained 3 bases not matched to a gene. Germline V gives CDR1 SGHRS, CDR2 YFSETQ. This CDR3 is CASSWGQGADEQFF. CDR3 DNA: TGCGCCAGCAGCTGGGGACAGGGGGCCGATGAGCAGTTCTTC.

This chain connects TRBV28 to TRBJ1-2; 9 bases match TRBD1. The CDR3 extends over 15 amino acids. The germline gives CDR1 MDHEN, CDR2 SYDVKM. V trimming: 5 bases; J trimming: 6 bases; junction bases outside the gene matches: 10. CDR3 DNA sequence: TGTGCCAGCAGTCCATGGGGACAGGGTGTGCATGGCTACACCTTC. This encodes CASSPWGQGVHGYTF.

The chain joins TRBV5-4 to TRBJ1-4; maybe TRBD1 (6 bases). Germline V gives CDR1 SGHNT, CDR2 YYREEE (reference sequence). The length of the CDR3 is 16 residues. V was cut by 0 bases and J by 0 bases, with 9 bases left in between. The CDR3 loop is CASSLGGLSTNEKLFF. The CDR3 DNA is TGTGCCAGCAGCTTGGGGGGGCTTTCAACTAATGAAAAACTGTTTTTT.

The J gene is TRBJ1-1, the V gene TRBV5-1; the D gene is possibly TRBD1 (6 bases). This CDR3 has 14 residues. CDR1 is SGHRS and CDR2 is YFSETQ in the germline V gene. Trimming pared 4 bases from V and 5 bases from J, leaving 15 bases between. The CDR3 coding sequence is TGCGCCAGCAGCACACCACCCAGGGGAACTGAAGCTTTCTTT. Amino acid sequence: CASSTPPRGTEAFF.

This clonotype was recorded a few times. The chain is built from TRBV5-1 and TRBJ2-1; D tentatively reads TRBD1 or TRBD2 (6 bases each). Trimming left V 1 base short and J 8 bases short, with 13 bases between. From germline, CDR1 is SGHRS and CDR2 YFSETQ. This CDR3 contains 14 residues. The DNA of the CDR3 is TGCGCCAGCAGCTTGTACGGGGGCGGCTATGAGCAGTTCTTC. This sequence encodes CASSLYGGGYEQFF.

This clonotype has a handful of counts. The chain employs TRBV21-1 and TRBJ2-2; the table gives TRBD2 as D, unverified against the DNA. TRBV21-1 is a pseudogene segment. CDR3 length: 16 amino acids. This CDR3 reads CASSQRLAGTPGELFF. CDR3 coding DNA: TGTGCCAGCAGCCAACGACTAGCGGGAACTCCCGGGGAGCTGTTTTTT.

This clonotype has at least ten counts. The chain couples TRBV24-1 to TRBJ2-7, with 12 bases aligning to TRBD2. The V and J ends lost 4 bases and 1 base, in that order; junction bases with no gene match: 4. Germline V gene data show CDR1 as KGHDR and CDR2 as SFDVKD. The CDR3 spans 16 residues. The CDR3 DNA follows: TGTGCCACCAGTGACATTGGGACTAGCGGGTCCTACGAGCAGTACTTC. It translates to CATSDIGTSGSYEQYF.

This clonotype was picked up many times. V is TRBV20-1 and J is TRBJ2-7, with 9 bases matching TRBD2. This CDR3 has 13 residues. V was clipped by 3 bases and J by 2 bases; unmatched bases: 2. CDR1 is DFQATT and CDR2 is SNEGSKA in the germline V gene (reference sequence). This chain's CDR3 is CSASGGGAYEQYF. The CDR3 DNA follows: TGCAGTGCTAGCGGCGGGGGGGCCTACGAGCAGTACTTC.

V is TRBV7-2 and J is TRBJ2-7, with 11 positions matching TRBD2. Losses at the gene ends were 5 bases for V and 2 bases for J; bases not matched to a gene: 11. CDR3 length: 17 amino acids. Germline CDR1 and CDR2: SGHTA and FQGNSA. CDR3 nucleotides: TGTGCCAGCAGCCGTGGGCTCGGGACTAGCGGTGCCTACGAGCAGTACTTC. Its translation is CASSRGLGTSGAYEQYF.

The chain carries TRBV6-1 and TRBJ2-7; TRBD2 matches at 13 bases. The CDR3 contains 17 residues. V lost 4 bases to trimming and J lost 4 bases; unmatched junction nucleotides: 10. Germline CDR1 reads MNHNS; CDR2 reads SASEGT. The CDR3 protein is CASSGKPTSGGLYEQYF. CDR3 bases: TGTGCCAGCAGTGGAAAGCCGACTAGCGGGGGGCTATACGAGCAGTACTTC.

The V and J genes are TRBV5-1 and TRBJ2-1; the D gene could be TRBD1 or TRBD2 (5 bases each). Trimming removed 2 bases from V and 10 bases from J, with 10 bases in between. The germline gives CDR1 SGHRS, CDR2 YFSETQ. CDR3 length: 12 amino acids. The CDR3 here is CASSFLGDEQFF. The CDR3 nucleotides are TGCGCCAGCAGCTTTTTGGGGGACGAGCAGTTCTTC.

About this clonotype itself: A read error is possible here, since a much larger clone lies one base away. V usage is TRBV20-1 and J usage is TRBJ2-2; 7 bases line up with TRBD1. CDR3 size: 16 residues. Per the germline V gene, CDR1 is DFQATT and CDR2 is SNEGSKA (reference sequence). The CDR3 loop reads CSARDRDSQNTWELFF. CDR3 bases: TGCAGTGCTAGAGATCGGGACAGTCAGAACACCTGGGAGCTGTTTTTT.

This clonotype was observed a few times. CDR3 nucleotide sequence: TGTGCCAGCTCACCTGTGCCCGGGACCCACGAGCAGTACTTC. Protein product: CASSPVPGTHEQYF. This chain connects TRBV18 to TRBJ2-7, with D perhaps being TRBD1 or TRBD2 (5 bases each). Per germline, CDR1 KGHSH and CDR2 LQKENI. The V end lost 3 bases, the J end lost 5 bases, and 14 bases lay between the germline ends. CDR3 size: 14 residues.

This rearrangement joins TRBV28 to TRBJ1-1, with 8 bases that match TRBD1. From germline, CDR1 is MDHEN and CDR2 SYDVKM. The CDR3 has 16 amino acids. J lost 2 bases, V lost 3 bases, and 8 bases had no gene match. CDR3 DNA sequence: TGTGCCAGCAGTTTCCCGGGGACAGGTGATAACACTGAAGCTTTCTTT. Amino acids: CASSFPGTGDNTEAFF. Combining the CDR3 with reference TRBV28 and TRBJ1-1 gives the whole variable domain DVKVTQSSRYLVKRTGEKVFLECVQDMDHENMFWYRQDPGLGLRLIYFSYDVKMKEKGDIPEGYSVSREKKERFSLILESASTNQTSMYLCASSFPGTGDNTEAFFGQGTRLTVV.

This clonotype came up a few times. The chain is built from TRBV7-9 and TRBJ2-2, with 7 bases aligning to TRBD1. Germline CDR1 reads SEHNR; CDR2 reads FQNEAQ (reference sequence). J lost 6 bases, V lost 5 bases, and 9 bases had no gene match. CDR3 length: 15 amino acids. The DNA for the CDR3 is TGTGCCAGCAGCCCACGTAACACAGGGGCCGGGGAGCTGTTTTTT. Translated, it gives CASSPRNTGAGELFF.

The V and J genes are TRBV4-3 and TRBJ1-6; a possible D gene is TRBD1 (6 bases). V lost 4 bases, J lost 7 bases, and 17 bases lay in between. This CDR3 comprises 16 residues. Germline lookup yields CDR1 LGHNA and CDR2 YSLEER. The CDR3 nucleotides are TGCGCCAGCAGCCCCCAACACCGGGACATAAATTCACCCCTCCACTTT. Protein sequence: CASSPQHRDINSPLHF.

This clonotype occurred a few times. The CDR3 region has the DNA TGCGCCAGCAGCCCCCTGAAGGGGTCCCTCTATTCGCAGTTCTTC. Its translation is CASSPLKGSLYSQFF. This chain uses TRBV4-1 with TRBJ2-1, with a possible D match to TRBD1 (5 bases). The CDR3 loop spans 15 amino acids. Looked up from germline, CDR1 is MGHRA and CDR2 is YSYEKL. Trimming pared 4 bases from V and 12 bases from J, leaving 22 bases between.

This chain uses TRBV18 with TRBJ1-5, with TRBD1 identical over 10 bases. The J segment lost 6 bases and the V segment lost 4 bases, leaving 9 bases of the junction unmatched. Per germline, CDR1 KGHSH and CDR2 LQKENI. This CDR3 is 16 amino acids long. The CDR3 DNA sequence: TGTGCCAGCTCACTGCAACCGGGACAGGGGACTCAGCCCCAGCATTTT. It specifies CASSLQPGQGTQPQHF.

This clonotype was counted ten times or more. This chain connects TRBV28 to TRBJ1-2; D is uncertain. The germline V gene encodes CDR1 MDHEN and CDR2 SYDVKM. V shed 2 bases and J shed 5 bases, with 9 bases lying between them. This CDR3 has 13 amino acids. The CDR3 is CASSLKGPYGYTF. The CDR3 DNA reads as TGTGCCAGCAGTTTAAAAGGGCCGTATGGCTACACCTTC.

The CDR3, as DNA: TGTGCCAGCTCACCGGCATCAACAGGATGGAGGGGTATGGCTTTCTTT. Translating gives CASSPASTGWRGMAFF. The chain combines TRBV18 with TRBJ1-1, with D perhaps matching TRBD1 (5 bases). Deletions cut 3 bases from V and 11 bases from J, with 25 bases between. Looked up from germline, CDR1 is KGHSH and CDR2 is LQKENI. This CDR3 has 16 residues. Full variable domain (outside the CDR3, taken from reference TRBV18 and TRBJ1-1): NAGVMQNPRHLVRRRGQEARLRCSPMKGHSHVYWYRQLPEEGLKFMVYLQKENIIDESGMPKERFSAEFPKEGPSILRIQQVVRGDSAAYFCASSPASTGWRGMAFFGQGTRLTVV.

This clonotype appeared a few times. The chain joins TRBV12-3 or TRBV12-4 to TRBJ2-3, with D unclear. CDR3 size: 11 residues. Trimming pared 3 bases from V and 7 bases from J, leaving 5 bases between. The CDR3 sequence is CASSLRNTQYF. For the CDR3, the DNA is TGTGCCAGCAGTTTGCGAAATACGCAGTATTTT.